This TCR beta chain was found in a study of siplizumab effects on memory and regulatory T cells. V lost 6 bases, J lost 0 bases, and 14 bases lay in between. This CDR3 spans 16 amino acids. Germline V gene lookup returns CDR1 MDHEN and CDR2 SYDVKM. As regards this clone: As yet, its antigen is unknown.

The assay looked at about 97,000 TCR templates in each sample. TCRdb's table, derived via immunoSEQ multiplex PCR, lists solely in-frame clones and lacks some. The sample includes around 97,000 clones, about 93% of them seen just once. Study-wide findings and caveats: Greater diversity than memory cells seemed evident in naive T cells, which also appeared to be major alloresponse contributors. Siplizumab, the agent tested, significantly reduced alloreactive sequences traceable to unstimulated CD4+ memory cells. A mean of approximately 70% of mappable alloreactive CD4+ clones were Treg-derived with siplizumab, compared with roughly 27% in controls.

The receptor comes from a human donor in good health. V usage is TRBV28 and J usage is TRBJ1-4; D is undetermined. Input material: non-Treg CD4+ T cells sorted from blood. The CDR3 reads CASRSQMQATNEKLFF. The DNA of the CDR3 is TGTGCCAGCAGGAGCCAGATGCAGGCAACTAATGAAAAACTGTTTTTT.